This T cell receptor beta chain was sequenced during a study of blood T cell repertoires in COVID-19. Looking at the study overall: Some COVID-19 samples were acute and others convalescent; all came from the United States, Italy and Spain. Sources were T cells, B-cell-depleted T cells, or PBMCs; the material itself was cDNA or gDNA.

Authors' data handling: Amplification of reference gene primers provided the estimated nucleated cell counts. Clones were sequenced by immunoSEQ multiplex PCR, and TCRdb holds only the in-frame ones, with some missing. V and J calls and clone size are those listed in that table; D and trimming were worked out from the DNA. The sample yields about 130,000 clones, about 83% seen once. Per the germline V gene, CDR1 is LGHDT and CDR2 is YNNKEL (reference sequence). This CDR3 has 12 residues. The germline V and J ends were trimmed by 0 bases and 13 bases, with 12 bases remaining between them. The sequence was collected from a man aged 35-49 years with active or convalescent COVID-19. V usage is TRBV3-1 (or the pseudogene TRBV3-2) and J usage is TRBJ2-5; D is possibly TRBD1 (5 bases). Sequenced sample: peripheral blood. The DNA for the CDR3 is TGTGCCAGCAGCCAAGATGGGGCCCGCCCGTACTTC. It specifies CASSQDGARPYF.